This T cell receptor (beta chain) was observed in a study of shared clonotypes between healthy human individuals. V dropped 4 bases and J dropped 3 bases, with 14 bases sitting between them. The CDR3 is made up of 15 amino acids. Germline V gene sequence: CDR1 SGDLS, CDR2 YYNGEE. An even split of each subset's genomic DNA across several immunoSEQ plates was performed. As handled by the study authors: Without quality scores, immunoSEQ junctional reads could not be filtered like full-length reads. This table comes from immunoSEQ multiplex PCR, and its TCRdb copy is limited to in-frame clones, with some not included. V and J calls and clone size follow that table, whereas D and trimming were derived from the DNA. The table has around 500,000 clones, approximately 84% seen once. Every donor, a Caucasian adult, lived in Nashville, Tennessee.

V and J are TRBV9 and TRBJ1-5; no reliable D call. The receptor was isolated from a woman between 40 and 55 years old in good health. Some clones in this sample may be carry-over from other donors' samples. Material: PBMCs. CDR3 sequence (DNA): TGTGCCAGCAGCCCCGAAGTAGGGAACAATCAGCCCCAGCATTTT. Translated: CASSPEVGNNQPQHF.